In this sample, the clone carrying this T cell receptor (beta chain) turned up many times. The data belong to a study of T cells after yellow fever vaccination. As for the study in general: When fractions had low cell numbers, they were prepared with SMART-Seq v4 Ultra Low Input. Points from the study as a whole: Nearly all vaccine-responding clonotypes were undetectable in sorted memory subsets on day 0. A large majority of primary-vaccination clones showed up again after the booster (just under 97% CD4, 75% to 90% CD8).

The germline CDR1 and CDR2 sequences are MRHNA and SNTAGT. The CDR3 has 14 residues. The V end lost 2 bases, the J end lost 3 bases, and 9 bases lay between the germline ends. Via MiXCR, TCRdb re-called the 5' RACE reads, giving one row per CDR3 protein. The data hold approximately 34,000 distinct CDR3 sequences, with roughly a tenth observed a single time. The sequencing here drew on PBMCs, either bulk or a sorted T-cell subset (CD4+, CD8+, memory, or dextramer-sorted; not recorded which), taken around 15 days after the first yellow fever vaccination. The chain has TRBV6-4 and TRBJ2-3, with D possibly being TRBD2 (7 bases). The TCR comes from a man in his late teens or twenties who received the YFV17D yellow fever vaccine. CDR3: CASSDGGATDTQYF. The CDR3 region has the DNA TGTGCCAGCAGTGACGGGGGGGCGACAGATACGCAGTATTTT.